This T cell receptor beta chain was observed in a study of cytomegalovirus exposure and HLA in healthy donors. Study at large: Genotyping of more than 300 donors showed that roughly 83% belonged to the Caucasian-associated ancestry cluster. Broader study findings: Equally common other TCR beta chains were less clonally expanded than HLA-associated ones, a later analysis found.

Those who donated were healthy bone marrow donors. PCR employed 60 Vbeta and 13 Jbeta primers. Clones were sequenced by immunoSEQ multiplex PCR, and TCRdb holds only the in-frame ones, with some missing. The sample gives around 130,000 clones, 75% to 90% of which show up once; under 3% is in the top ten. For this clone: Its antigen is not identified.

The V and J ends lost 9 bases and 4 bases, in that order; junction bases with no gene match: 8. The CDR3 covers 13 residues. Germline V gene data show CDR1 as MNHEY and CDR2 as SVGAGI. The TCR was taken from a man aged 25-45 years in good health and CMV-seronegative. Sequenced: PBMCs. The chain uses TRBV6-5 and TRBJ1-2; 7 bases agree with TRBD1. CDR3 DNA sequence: TGTGCCAGTAGAGGACAGGAGGCCTATGGCTACACCTTC. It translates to CASRGQEAYGYTF.